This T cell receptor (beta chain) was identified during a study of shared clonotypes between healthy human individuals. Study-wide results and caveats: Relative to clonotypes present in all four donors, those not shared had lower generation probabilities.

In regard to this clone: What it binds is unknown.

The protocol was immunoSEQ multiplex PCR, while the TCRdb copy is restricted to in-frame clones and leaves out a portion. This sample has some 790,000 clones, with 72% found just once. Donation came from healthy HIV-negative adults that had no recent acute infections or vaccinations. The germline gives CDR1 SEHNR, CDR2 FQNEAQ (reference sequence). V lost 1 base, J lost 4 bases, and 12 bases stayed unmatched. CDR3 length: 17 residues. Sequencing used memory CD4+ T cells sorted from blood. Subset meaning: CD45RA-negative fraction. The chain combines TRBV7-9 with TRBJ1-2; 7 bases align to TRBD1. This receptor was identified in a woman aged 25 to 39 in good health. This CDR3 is CASSLDRTGKLAYGYTF. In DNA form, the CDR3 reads TGTGCCAGCAGCTTAGATCGGACAGGCAAACTGGCCTATGGCTACACCTTC.